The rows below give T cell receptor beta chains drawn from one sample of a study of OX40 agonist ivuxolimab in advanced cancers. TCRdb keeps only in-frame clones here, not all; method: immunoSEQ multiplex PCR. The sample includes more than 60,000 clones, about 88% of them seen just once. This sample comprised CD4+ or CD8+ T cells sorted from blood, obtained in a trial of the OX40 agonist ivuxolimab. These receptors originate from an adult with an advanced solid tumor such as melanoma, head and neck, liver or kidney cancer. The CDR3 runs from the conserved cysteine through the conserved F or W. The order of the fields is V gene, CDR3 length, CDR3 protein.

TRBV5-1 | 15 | CASSLSGTGDNEQFF
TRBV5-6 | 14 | CASSLVQGGSTQYF
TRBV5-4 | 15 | CASSISGRGTYEQYF
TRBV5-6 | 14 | CASSGQGAAGELFF
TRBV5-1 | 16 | CASSLGGVLTGNTIYF
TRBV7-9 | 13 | CASSLAGGEKLFF
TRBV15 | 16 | CATSRDLGQGDEKLFF
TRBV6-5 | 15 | CASSLPPGQGYTIYF
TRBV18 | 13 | CASSPGTGNTIYF
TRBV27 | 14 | CASSRTGVLNEQYF
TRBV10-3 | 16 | CAISESGTMNTGELFF
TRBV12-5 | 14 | CASGTTRGAHEAFF
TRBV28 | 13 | CASSPMQMGKAFF
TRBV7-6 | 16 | CASSLRGTSNTGELFF
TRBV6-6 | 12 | CASSTSNTEAFF
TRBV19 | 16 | CASSIPGGAGNQPQHF
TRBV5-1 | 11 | CASMGDQTQYF
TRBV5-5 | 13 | CASSLYGQETQYF
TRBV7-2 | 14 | CASSYGETNTEAFF
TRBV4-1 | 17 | CASSQGNTPLLNTEAFF
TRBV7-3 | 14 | CASSSQGSTGELFF
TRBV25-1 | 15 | CASSEAGPSYNEQFF
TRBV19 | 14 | CASTHGSFPETQYF
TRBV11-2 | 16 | CASSLTGVGAGNTIYF
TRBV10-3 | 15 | CAIREGLADYNEQFF
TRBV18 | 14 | CASSLGGVYNEQFF
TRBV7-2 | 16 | CASSLRWGSGTDTQYF
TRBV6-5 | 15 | CASRWQFSSTDTQYF
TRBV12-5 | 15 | CASGHGQGGTGELFF
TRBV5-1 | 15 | CASSQDGTSQETQYF